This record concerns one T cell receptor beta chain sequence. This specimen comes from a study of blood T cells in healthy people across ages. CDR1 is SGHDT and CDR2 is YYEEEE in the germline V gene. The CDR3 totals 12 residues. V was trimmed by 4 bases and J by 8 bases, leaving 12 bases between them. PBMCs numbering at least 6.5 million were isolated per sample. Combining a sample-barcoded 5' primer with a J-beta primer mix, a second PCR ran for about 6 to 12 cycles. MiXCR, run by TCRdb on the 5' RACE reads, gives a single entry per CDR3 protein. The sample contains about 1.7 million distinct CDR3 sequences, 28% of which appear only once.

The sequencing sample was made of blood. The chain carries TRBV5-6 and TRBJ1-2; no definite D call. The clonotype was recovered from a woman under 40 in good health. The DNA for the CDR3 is TGTGCCAGCAGCAAGGACCGAATCGGCTACACCTTC. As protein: CASSKDRIGYTF. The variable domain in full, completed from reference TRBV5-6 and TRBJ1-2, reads DAGVTQSPTHLIKTRGQQVTLRCSPKSGHDTVSWYQQALGQGPQFIFQYYEEEERQRGNFPDRFSGHQFPNYSSELNVNALLLGDSALYLCASSKDRIGYTFGSGTRLTVV.